The TCR beta chain described here comes from a study of cytotoxic CD8 clonotypes in ibrutinib-treated CLL. On the study more broadly: Response samples were drawn at a median of roughly 13 months of treatment, range 6 to 36. Productive templates averaged about 260,000 per sample, and productive rearrangements 94,082. Points from the study as a whole: Increased clonality at ibrutinib response gave way to a return toward baseline at progression. Contraction or stability on treatment was seen for public clonotypes, which were uncommon.

Using immunoSEQ multiplex PCR, the repertoire was profiled, and TCRdb retains in-frame clones only, with some absent. The data contain around 60,000 clones, less than 75% of them singletons. As for this clone: Its antigen remains unidentified.

The sequencing here drew on PBMCs, taken after 12 months of ibrutinib treatment. This receptor was obtained from a human donor with chronic lymphocytic leukemia.

This CDR3 is CASSFSPEETQYF. CDR3 sequence (DNA): TGCGCCAGCAGCTTTTCCCCTGAAGAGACCCAGTACTTC. This chain joins TRBV5-1 and TRBJ2-5; no firm D call. CDR1 is SGHRS, CDR2 YFSETQ, per germline. The CDR3 extends over 13 amino acids. The V end was cut by 2 bases, the J end by 3 bases, with 8 bases between.